This TCR beta chain was recovered during a study of long-term antiretroviral therapy in people with HIV. Broader study findings: With ART, diversity went up but was still lower than in transplant donor controls.

Remarks on this clone: What it recognizes is unknown.

Assay version v3.0 of immunoSEQ was used, and it was run at survey level. Generated by immunoSEQ multiplex PCR, the TCRdb table keeps only in-frame clones and is missing some. There are some 28,000 clones in the sample; about 80% occur only once, and 5.5% to 8% lies in the top ten. The material was unsorted PBMCs, obtained 0.3 years after starting antiretroviral therapy. The TCR originated in a man in his forties with HIV.

CDR3 loop: CATSREVNRESIQYF. CDR3 nucleotides: TGTGCCACCAGCAGAGAAGTTAACAGGGAGAGCATTCAGTACTTC. The chain employs TRBV15 and TRBJ2-4, with D maybe TRBD1 (6 bases). Looked up from germline, CDR1 is LNHNV and CDR2 is YYDKDF (reference sequence). CDR3 size: 15 residues. V was cut by 0 bases and J by 9 bases, with 15 bases left in between.